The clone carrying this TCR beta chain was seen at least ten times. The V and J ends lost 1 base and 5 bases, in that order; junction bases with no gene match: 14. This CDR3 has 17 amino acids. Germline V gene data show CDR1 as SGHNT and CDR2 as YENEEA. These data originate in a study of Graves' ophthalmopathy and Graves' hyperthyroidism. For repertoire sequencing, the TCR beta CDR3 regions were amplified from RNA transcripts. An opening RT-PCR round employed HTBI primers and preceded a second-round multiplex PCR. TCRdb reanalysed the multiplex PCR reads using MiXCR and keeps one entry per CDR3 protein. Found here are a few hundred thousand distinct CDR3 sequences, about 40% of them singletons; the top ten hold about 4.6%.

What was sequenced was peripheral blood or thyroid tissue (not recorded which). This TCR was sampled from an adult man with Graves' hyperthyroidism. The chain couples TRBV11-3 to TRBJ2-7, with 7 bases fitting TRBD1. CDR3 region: CASSLASVPTGFDEQYF. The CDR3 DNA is TGTGCCAGCAGCTTAGCCTCCGTACCGACAGGGTTCGACGAGCAGTACTTC.